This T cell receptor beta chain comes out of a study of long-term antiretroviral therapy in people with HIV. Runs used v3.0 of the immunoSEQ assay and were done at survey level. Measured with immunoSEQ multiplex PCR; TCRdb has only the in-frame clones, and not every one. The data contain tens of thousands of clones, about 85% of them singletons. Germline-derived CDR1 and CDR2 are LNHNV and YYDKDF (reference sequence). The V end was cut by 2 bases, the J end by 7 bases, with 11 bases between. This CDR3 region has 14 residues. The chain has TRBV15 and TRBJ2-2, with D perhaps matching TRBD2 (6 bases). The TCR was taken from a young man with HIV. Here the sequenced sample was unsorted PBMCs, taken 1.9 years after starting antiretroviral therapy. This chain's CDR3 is CATSRTPRDGELFF. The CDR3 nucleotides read TGTGCCACCAGCAGAACTCCGCGGGACGGGGAGCTGTTTTTT.